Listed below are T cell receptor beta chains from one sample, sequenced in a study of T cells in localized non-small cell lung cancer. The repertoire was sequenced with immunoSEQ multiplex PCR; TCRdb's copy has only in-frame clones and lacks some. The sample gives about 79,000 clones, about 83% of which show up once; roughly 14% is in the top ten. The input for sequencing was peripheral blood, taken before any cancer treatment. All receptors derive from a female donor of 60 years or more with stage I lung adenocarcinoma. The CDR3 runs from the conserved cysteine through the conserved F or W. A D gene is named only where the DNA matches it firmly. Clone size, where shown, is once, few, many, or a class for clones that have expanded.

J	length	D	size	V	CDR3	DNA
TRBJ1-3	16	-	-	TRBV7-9	CASSFRGPSSGNTIYF	TGTGCCAGCAGCTTCCGAGGACCGTCCTCTGGAAACACCATATATTTT
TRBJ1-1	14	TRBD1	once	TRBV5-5	CASRLDRANTEAFF	TGTGCCAGCAGACTCGACAGGGCAAACACTGAAGCTTTCTTT
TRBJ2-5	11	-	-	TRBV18	CASSPGETQYF	TGTGCCAGCTCACCGGGGGAGACCCAGTACTTC
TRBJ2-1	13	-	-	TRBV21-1	CASSNGPSSTRFF	TGTGCCAGCAGCAATGGCCCGAGCTCGACCCGGTTCTTC
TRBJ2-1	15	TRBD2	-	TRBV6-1	CASIPLSGGADEQFF	TGTGCCAGCATTCCACTTAGCGGGGGGGCGGATGAGCAGTTCTTC
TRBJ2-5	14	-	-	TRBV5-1	CASSLRGGQETQYF	TGCGCCAGCAGCTTGAGGGGGGGTCAAGAGACCCAGTACTTC
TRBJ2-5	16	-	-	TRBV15	CATSRDMPGLRETQYF	TGTGCCACCAGCAGAGATATGCCAGGACTACGGGAGACCCAGTACTTC
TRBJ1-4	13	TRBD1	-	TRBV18	CASSPGQGEKLFF	TGTGCCAGCTCACCTGGACAGGGGGAAAAACTGTTTTTT
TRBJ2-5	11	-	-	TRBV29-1	CSVDRKETQYF	TGCAGCGTTGATCGAAAAGAGACCCAGTACTTC
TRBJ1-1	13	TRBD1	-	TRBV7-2	CASSGQGYTEAFF	TGTGCCAGCAGCGGACAGGGGTACACTGAAGCTTTCTTT
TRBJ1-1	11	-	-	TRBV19	CASSITAEAFF	TGTGCCAGTAGTATAACTGCTGAAGCTTTCTTT
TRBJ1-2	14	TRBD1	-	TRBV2	CASSGLDRVYGYTF	TGTGCCAGCAGTGGGTTGGACAGGGTCTATGGCTACACCTTC
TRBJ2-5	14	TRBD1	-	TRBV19	CATRDRGRQETQYF	TGTGCCACCCGGGACAGGGGTCGCCAAGAGACCCAGTACTTC
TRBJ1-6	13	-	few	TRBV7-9	CASSLDRPSPLHF	TGTGCCAGCAGCCTCGACAGGCCATCACCCCTCCACTTT
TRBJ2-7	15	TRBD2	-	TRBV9	CASSVGAGSADEQYF	TGTGCCAGCAGCGTAGGAGCGGGAAGCGCCGACGAGCAGTACTTC
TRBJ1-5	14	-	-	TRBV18	CASSPRAFNQPQHF	TGTGCCAGCTCACCGCGGGCATTCAATCAGCCCCAGCATTTT
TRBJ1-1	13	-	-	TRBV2	CASSERWVTEAFF	TGTGCCAGCAGTGAACGGTGGGTAACTGAAGCTTTCTTT
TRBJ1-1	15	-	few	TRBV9	CASSVGIQAGLEAFF	TGTGCCAGCAGCGTAGGAATTCAGGCAGGCCTTGAAGCTTTCTTT
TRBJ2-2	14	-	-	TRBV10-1	CASKAGGYTGELFF	TGCGCCAGCAAGGCTGGGGGATACACCGGGGAGCTGTTTTTT
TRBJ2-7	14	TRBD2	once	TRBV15	CATSRDRGGNEQYF	TGTGCCACCAGCAGAGATCGGGGGGGCAACGAGCAGTACTTC
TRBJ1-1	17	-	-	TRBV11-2	CASSLDSGKLVAAEAFF	TGTGCCAGCAGCTTAGATTCGGGCAAGCTGGTAGCAGCTGAAGCTTTCTTT
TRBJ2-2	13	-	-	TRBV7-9	CASSFPGTGELFF	TGTGCCAGCAGCTTTCCGGGGACCGGGGAGCTGTTTTTT
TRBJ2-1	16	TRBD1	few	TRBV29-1	CSEKPNTGGTYNEQFF	TGCAGCGAGAAACCCAATACAGGGGGCACCTACAATGAGCAGTTCTTC
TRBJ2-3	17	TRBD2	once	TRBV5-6	CASSLGPSGGATDTQYF	TGTGCCAGCAGCTTGGGACCTAGCGGGGGGGCCACAGATACGCAGTATTTT
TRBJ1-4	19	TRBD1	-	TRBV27	CASTALWPRADRGNEKLFF	TGTGCCAGCACGGCCTTATGGCCACGGGCGGACAGGGGTAATGAAAAACTGTTTTTT
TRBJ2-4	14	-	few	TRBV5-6	CASSSNRGKDIQYF	TGTGCCAGCAGCTCTAATAGGGGTAAGGACATTCAGTACTTC
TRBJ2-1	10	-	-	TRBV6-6	CASRTNEQFF	TGTGCCAGCAGGACCAATGAGCAGTTCTTC
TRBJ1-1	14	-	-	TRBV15	CATSRDRQGFEAFF	TGTGCCACCAGCAGAGATCGCCAGGGTTTTGAAGCTTTCTTT
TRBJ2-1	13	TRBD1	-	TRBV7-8	CASSSDRGNEQFF	TGTGCCAGCAGCTCAGACAGGGGCAATGAGCAGTTCTTC